This entry features one TCR beta chain sequence. The clone's antigen remains unknown. Qualities for individual bases were not recorded, and no much larger clone is one base off. This sample stems from a study of shared clonotypes between healthy human individuals (dated by TCRdb to 2018 to 2021). About the investigation overall: The cohort included a few men and a couple of women between 18 and 49 years of age. To estimate repertoire size and how much clonotypes are shared between individuals, the study performed deep sequencing of blood TCR repertoires from a handful of healthy adults. Libraries were prepared and TCR repertoires were sequenced by different laboratories using diverse techniques, in order to increase sequencing depth and limit assay-specific biases. Between about 0.85 and 9.5 billion PBMCs per donor were obtained by leukapheresis. For each donor, CD4 naive and CD4 memory were each run on three plates, CD8 naive on two plates, and CD8 memory on one plate.

Study-wide conclusions, independent of this receptor: Estimated clonotype richness was generally larger for naive than for memory subsets. Compared with non-shared clonotypes, the clonotypes found in all four sorted-subset donors had higher generation probabilities. Pairwise subsampling led to the expectation that sequencing depth would affect the degree of clonotype sharing among donors. The small number of donors limited the genetic and exposure-history diversity represented. Rarefaction of sorted-subset datasets indicated incomplete sequencing despite the large sequencing depth. Across a handful of donors, around 5% of naive CD4, roughly 3.5% of naive CD8, under 2.5% of memory CD4, and about 0.4% of memory CD8 clonotypes were shared. Only blood was sampled, and tissue TCR repertoires likely differ from those in blood.

CD8 naive samples were obtained by positive selection for CCR7 among CD45RO-negative cells, yielding a CD45RA+CCR7+ population from which TemRA cells were excluded. The donors were healthy, HIV-negative adults with no recently reported acute infections or vaccinations. All donors were Caucasian adults living in Nashville, Tennessee, USA. Blood was collected by leukapheresis, and PBMCs were isolated by Ficoll-Histopaque density gradient centrifugation and then cryopreserved in liquid nitrogen vapor phase. Analytical flow cytometry was used to check the purity and quantity of every magnetically sorted T cell population. From each sorted fraction, genomic DNA was isolated and quantified by UV absorbance on a Nanodrop 2000c. V and J are trimmed by 0 bases and 7 bases, and the gene matches miss 10 bases of the junction. From cysteine to phenylalanine, the CDR3 is 17 amino acids long. The DNA shown is the 51-base CDR3, in frame from base 1. CDR1 and CDR2, per the germline V gene, are MGHRA and YSYEKL.

Using the deep immunoSEQ assay, multiplex PCR amplified TCR CDR3 regions from genomic DNA. Extracted genomic DNA from each cell subset was distributed evenly across all wells of several immunoSEQ 96-well plates, and each plate was treated as a replicate. For sorted subsets, about 0.2 ug genomic DNA, equal to 25,000 to 35,000 T cell genomes, was loaded into each replicate PCR. Purified libraries were quantified with a Qubit 3.0 fluorometer, sized on a Bioanalyzer 2100, and re-quantified with the KAPA Library Quantification kit. Each immunoSEQ 96-well plate was sequenced on its own single-read 150-cycle Illumina NextSeq 550 flow cell. As for the original processing: Because the immunoSEQ output held only junctional sequences and lacked quality scores, the filtering could not match the filtering applied to full-length reads. Sequences were annotated with PyIR, a Python wrapper for IgBLAST v1.9, and V/J genes and CDR3 were assigned using IMGT germline references. Reads with weak V/J assignments (E-value above 1e-6), missing CDR3, stop codons, out-of-frame junctions, or ambiguous translated residues were removed. V3J clonotypes were defined by identical inferred V gene, J gene, and CDR3 amino acid sequence. Percentage overlap between repertoires was calculated by dividing the number of shared unique clonotypes by the size of the smaller repertoire. Richness of each repertoire was evaluated using RTK rarefaction, the Chao1 estimator, and Recon v2.1 estimates of unobserved clonotypes. Generation probabilities were computed with OLGA for all TCRbeta clonotypes obtained by the gDNA method from four donors. The immuneACCESS repertoire file appears here via TCRdb, limited to in-frame rearrangements. These files lack a portion of the clones; in checked studies, under half of the deficit traces to unresolved V genes, and the cause of the others is not known. V and J calls and clone size are given by that table; D and trimming were obtained from the DNA. This sample comprises roughly 2.1 million clones, 90% to 95% of them detected only once. The ten largest clones represent over 1.5% of the sample.

The sequenced sample was naive CD8+ T cells from PBMCs. The cell subset or site label on this specimen signifies: CD45RA+CCR7+. The sequence came from a man aged 18 to 29 in good health. Some clones in this sample may be carry-over from other donors' samples. The chain employs TRBV4-1 and TRBJ1-4, and TRBD1 aligns with 8 junction nucleotides. The CDR3 amino acid sequence is: CASSQEFQGALFEKLFF. The nucleotide sequence is TGCGCCAGCAGCCAAGAATTTCAGGGGGCGTTATTTGAAAAACTGTTTTTT.